The 5 T cell receptor beta chains given below trace back to one sample, sequenced in a study of OX40 agonist ivuxolimab in advanced cancers. Clones were sequenced by immunoSEQ multiplex PCR, and TCRdb holds only the in-frame ones, with some missing. The sample lists tens of thousands of clones, approximately 88% occurring once. This specimen was CD4+ or CD8+ T cells sorted from blood, taken in a trial of the OX40 agonist ivuxolimab. These receptors were collected from an adult with an advanced solid tumor such as melanoma, head and neck, liver or kidney cancer.

CDR3 region: CASKGVGSGYEQYF. In DNA, the CDR3 is TGTGCCAGCAAGGGAGTGGGATCGGGCTACGAGCAGTACTTC. The V call is TRBV13, the J call TRBJ2-7; D might be TRBD2 (5 bases). Trimming stripped 7 bases from V and 3 bases from J, with 16 bases between. CDR1 is PRHDT, CDR2 FYEKMQ, per germline (reference sequence). This CDR3 contains 14 residues. The full variable domain, its missing parts supplied by reference TRBV13 and TRBJ2-7, is AAGVIQSPRHLIKEKRETATLKCYPIPRHDTVYWYQQGPGQDPQFLISFYEKMQSDKGSIPDRFSAQQFSDYHSELNMSSLELGDSALYFCASKGVGSGYEQYFGPGTRLTVT.

This chain connects TRBV7-2 to TRBJ2-3; D ambiguous. CDR3 size: 13 residues. Trimming cost V 3 bases and J 3 bases, with 7 bases left between them. The V gene's germline CDR1 is SGHTA and CDR2 FQGNSA. The CDR3 DNA reads as TGTGCCAGCAGCTTCCCTGGGACAGATACGCAGTATTTT. This sequence encodes CASSFPGTDTQYF.

The rearrangement joins TRBV11-2 to TRBJ2-3, with D hard to call. CDR1 is SGHAT and CDR2 is FQNNGV in the germline V gene. Trimming left V 5 bases short and J 2 bases short, with 14 bases between. The CDR3 is made up of 15 amino acids. The CDR3 DNA follows: TGTGCCAGCAGCGGGCTTCGGCGTAACACAGATACGCAGTATTTT. It encodes CASSGLRRNTDTQYF.

The rearrangement links TRBV6-1 to TRBJ2-1; TRBD2 is a possible D gene (5 bases). The CDR3 spans 14 residues. Germline V gene sequence: CDR1 MNHNS, CDR2 SASEGT. V was shortened by 8 bases and J by 2 bases, with 13 bases between the two germline ends. The CDR3 loop is CASGESVAYNEQFF. The CDR3 DNA reads as TGTGCCAGCGGGGAGAGTGTTGCCTACAATGAGCAGTTCTTC.

The genes are TRBV2 and TRBJ2-7; perhaps TRBD2 as D (6 bases). The germline V and J ends were trimmed by 4 bases and 2 bases, with 9 bases remaining between them. The germline CDR1 and CDR2 sequences are SNHLY and FYNNEI. The CDR3 covers 13 residues. CDR3 sequence (DNA): TGTGCCAGCAGTGGTGGGGGGACCTACGAGCAGTACTTC. This sequence encodes CASSGGGTYEQYF.